This T cell receptor (beta chain) was recovered during a study of T cell repertoires in aging, cancer and after chemotherapy. Overall study context: Repeat sampling of healthy donors over several months to years showed clear clonal overlap.

TCR beta rearrangements were amplified from peripheral blood genomic DNA. From germline, CDR1 is MNHEY and CDR2 SVGEGT. V lost 6 bases and J 9 bases, leaving 12 bases between the germline ends. This CDR3 contains 11 residues. Multiplex touch-down PCR with TRB-A/B primers amplified rearranged V-D-J TRB sequences. TCRdb used MiXCR to reprocess the multiplex PCR reads, holding one entry per CDR3 protein. Here the sample spans some 11,000 distinct CDR3 sequences, just under 30% being singletons. The V call is TRBV6-2 or TRBV6-3, the J call TRBJ2-7; perhaps TRBD2 as D (7 bases). This clonotype was sampled from a human donor in good health. Sequenced material: blood. The CDR3 region is CASSKGGRQYF. CDR3 nucleotide sequence: TGTGCCAGCAGCAAGGGGGGGAGGCAGTACTTC.